A selection of T cell receptor beta chains follows, all from one sample in a study of T cells in Graves' hyperthyroidism and ophthalmopathy. One entry per CDR3 protein results from TCRdb running MiXCR on the multiplex PCR reads. The sample includes roughly 350,000 distinct CDR3 sequences, roughly 15% of them seen just once. Source material: blood. The receptors were sampled from a woman younger than 45 with Graves' ophthalmopathy. The CDR3 runs from the conserved cysteine through the conserved F or W. A D gene is named only where the DNA matches it firmly. Size values are once, few and many counts, or a class for expanded clones, and some rows have none.

clone_size	v_call	j_call	d_call	cdr3_nt	cdr3_aa
-	TRBV20-1	TRBJ2-7	-	TGCAGTGCGGCCAGGGGGGGGGCGACGAACTACGAGCAGTACTTC	CSAARGGATNYEQYF
many	TRBV3-1	TRBJ2-2	-	TGTGCCAGCAGCTCTGGGCCCCAGAACACCGGGGAGCTGTTTTTT	CASSSGPQNTGELFF
many	TRBV30	TRBJ1-5	-	TGTGCCTGGAGTGTAGGGTCCGAGAATCAGCCCCAGCATTTT	CAWSVGSENQPQHF
-	TRBV7-8	TRBJ1-1	-	TGTGCCAGCTGTATAGGGGTGAGCACTGAAGCTTTCTTT	CASCIGVSTEAFF
-	TRBV9	TRBJ2-4	TRBD1	TGTGCCAGCAGCGTAACCGGGACAGGGGGAAACATTCAGTACTTC	CASSVTGTGGNIQYF
-	TRBV10-1	TRBJ2-3	TRBD2	TGCGCCAGCAGCCCCGGGACTAGCGGGGTGATCACGCAGTATTTT	CASSPGTSGVITQYF
many	TRBV6-1	TRBJ1-1	-	TGTGCCAGCAGAGAGGGTGGTCACACTGAAGCTTTCTTT	CASREGGHTEAFF
once	TRBV7-8	TRBJ2-3	TRBD2	TGTGCCAGCAGCTTCCCTGGACTAGCGGGGGGGCCAGCAGATACGCAGTATTTT	CASSFPGLAGGPADTQYF
-	TRBV11-2	TRBJ2-3	TRBD2	TGTGCCAGCAGCCCAACCGGACTAGCGGGGGGGCGGAGCACAGATACGCAGTATTTT	CASSPTGLAGGRSTDTQYF
many	TRBV18	TRBJ2-1	TRBD2	TGTGCCAGCTCACCACGGATGCGGGGGGGCCCTAGCTCCTACAATGAGCAGTTCTTC	CASSPRMRGGPSSYNEQFF
-	TRBV6-7	TRBJ2-2	TRBD1	TGTGCCAGCAGTTACTCGAGGTGCGGGGACAGGGGGCGCGGAGTAGACACCGGGGAGCTGTTTTTT	CASSYSRCGDRGRGVDTGELFF